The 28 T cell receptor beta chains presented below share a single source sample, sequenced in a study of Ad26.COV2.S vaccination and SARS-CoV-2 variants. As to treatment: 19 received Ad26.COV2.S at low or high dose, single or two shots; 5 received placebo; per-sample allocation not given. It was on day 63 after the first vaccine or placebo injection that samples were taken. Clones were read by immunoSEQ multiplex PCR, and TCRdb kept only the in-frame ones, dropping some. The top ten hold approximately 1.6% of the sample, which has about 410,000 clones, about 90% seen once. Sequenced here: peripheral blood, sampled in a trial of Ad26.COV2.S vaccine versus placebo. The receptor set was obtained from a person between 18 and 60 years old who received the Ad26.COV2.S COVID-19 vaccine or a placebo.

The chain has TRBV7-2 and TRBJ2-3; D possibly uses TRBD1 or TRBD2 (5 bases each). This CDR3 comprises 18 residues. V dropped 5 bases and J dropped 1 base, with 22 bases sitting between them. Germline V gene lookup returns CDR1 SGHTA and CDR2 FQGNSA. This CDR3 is CASSRGPTLTFGTDTQYF. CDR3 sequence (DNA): TGTGCCAGCAGCCGGGGACCGACACTAACCTTTGGCACAGATACGCAGTATTTT. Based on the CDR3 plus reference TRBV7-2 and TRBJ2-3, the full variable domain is GAGVSQSPSNKVTEKGKDVELRCDPISGHTALYWYRQSLGQGLEFLIYFQGNSAPDKSGLPSDRFSAERTGGSVSTLTIQRTQQEDSAVYLCASSRGPTLTFGTDTQYFGPGTRLTVL.

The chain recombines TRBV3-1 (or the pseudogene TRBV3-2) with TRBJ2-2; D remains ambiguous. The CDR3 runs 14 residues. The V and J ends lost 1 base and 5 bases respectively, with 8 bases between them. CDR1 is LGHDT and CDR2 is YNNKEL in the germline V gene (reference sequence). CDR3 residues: CASSQGFKTGELFF. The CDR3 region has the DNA TGTGCCAGCAGCCAAGGGTTCAAGACCGGGGAGCTGTTTTTT.

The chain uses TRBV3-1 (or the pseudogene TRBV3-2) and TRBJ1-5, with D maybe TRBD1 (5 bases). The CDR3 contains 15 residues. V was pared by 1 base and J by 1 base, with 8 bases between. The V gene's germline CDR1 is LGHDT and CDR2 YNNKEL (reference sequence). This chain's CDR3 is CASSQAPGSNQPQHF. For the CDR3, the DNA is TGTGCCAGCAGCCAAGCCCCAGGGAGCAATCAGCCCCAGCATTTT.

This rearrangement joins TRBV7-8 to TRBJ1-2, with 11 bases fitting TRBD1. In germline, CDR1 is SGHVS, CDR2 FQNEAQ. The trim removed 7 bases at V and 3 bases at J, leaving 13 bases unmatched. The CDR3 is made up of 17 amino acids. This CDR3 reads CASTTLQDRGLHYGYTF. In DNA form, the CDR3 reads TGTGCCAGCACCACACTTCAGGACAGGGGGCTACACTATGGCTACACCTTC.

The CDR3 protein is CASSPKTSGSYNEQFF. Written as DNA, the CDR3 is TGTGCCAGCTCACCAAAGACTAGCGGGTCCTACAATGAGCAGTTCTTC. The rearrangement uses TRBV18 and TRBJ2-1, with 10 bases lining up with TRBD2. The CDR3 is 16 amino acids. Germline assignment: CDR1 KGHSH and CDR2 LQKENI. The J segment lost 1 base and the V segment lost 2 bases, leaving 2 bases of the junction unmatched. Full variable domain (rest looked up from reference TRBV18 and TRBJ2-1): NAGVMQNPRHLVRRRGQEARLRCSPMKGHSHVYWYRQLPEEGLKFMVYLQKENIIDESGMPKERFSAEFPKEGPSILRIQQVVRGDSAAYFCASSPKTSGSYNEQFFGPGTRLTVL.

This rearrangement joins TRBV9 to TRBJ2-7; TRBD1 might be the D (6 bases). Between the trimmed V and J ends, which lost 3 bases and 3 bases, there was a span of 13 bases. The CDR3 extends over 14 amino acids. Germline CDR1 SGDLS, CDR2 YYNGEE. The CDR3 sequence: CASSARGIGYEQYF. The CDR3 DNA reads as TGTGCCAGCAGCGCGAGGGGGATCGGCTACGAGCAGTACTTC.

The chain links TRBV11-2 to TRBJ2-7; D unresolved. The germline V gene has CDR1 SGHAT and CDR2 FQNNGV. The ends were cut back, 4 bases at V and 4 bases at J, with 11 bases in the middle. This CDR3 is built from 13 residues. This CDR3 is CASSSGLIYEQYF. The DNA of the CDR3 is TGTGCCAGCAGCTCGGGCCTAATATACGAGCAGTACTTC.

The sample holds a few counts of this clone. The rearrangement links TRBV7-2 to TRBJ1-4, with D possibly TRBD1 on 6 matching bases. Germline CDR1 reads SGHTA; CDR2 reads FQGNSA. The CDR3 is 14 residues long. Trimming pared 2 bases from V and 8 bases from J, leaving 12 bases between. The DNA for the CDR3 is TGTGCCAGCAGCTTAAGGGGGAAGGGGGAAAAACTGTTTTTT. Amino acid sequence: CASSLRGKGEKLFF.

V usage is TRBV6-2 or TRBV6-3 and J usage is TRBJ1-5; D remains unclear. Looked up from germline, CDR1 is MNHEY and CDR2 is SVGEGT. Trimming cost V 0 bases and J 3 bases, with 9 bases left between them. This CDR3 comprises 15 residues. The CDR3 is CASSYSAGINQPQHF. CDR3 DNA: TGTGCCAGCAGTTACTCAGCAGGTATCAATCAGCCCCAGCATTTT.

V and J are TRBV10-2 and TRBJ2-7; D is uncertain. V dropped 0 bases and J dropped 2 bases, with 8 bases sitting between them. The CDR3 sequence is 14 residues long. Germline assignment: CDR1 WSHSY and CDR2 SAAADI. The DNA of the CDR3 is TGCGCCAGCAGTGAGTCTGGAACACCCTACGAGCAGTACTTC. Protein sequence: CASSESGTPYEQYF.

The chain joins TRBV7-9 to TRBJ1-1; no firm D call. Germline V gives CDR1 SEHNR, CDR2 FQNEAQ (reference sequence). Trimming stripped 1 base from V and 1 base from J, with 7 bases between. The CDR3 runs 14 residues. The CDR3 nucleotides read TGTGCCAGCAGCTTAGAACACAAGAACACTGAAGCTTTCTTT. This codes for CASSLEHKNTEAFF.

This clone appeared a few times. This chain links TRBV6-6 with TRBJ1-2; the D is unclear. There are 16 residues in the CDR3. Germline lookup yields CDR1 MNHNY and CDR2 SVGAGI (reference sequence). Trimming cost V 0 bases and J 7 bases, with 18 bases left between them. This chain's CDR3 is CASSYSTITGYGGYTF. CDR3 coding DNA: TGTGCCAGCAGTTACTCGACAATTACCGGGTATGGTGGCTACACCTTC.

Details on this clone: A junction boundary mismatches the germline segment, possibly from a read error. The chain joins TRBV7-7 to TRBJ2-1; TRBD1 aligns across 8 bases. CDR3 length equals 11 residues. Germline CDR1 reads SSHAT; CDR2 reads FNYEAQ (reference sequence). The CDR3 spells CASSSGTGQFF. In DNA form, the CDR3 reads TGTGCTAGCAGCTCCGGGACAGGACAGTTCTTC. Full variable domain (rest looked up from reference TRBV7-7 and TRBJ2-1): GAGVSQSPRYKVTKRGQDVTLRCDPISSHATLYWYQQALGQGPEFLTYFNYEAQPDKSGLPSDRFSAERPEGSISTLTIQRTEQRDSAMYRCASSSGTGQFFGPGTRLTVL.

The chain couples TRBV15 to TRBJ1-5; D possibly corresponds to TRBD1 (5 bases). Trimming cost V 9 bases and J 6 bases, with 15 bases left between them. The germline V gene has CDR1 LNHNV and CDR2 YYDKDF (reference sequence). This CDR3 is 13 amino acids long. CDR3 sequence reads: CATMGSQGQPQHF. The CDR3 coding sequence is TGTGCCACGATGGGATCCCAGGGTCAGCCCCAGCATTTT.

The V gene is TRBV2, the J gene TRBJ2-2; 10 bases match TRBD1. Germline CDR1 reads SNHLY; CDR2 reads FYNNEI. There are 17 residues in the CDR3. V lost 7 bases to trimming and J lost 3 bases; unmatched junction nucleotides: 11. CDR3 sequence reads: CASTATGTGVDTGELFF. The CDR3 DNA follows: TGTGCCAGCACGGCCACCGGGACAGGGGTCGACACCGGGGAGCTGTTTTTT.

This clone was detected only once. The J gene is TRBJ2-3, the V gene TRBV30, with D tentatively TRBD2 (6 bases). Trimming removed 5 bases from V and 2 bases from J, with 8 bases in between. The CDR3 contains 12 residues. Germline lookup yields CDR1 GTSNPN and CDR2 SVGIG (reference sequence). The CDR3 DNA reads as TGTGCCTGGGGGACTTCCACAGATACGCAGTATTTT. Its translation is CAWGTSTDTQYF.

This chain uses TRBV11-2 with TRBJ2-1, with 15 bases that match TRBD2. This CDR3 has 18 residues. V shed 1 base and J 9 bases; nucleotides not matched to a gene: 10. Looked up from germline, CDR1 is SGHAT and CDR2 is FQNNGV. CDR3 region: CASSLGLGLAGGGIEQFF. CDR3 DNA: TGTGCCAGCAGCTTAGGTTTGGGACTAGCGGGGGGCGGGATTGAGCAGTTCTTC. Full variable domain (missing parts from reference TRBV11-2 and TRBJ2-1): EAGVAQSPRYKIIEKRQSVAFWCNPISGHATLYWYQQILGQGPKLLIQFQNNGVVDDSQLPKDRFSAERLKGVDSTLKIQPAKLEDSAVYLCASSLGLGLAGGGIEQFFGPGTRLTVL.

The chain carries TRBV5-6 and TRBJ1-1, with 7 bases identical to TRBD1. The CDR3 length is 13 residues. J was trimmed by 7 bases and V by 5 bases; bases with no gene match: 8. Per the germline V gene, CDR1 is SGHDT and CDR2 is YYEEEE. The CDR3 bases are TGTGCCAGCAGTCGAGTGACAGGGAATGAAGCTTTCTTT. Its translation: CASSRVTGNEAFF.

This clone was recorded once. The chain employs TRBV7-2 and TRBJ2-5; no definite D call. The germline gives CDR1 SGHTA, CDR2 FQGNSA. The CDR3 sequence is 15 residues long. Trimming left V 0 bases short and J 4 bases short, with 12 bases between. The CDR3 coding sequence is TGTGCCAGCAGCTTAGCCCCGGCTAGGGTAGAGACCCAGTACTTC. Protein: CASSLAPARVETQYF. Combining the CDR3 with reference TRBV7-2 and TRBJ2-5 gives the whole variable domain GAGVSQSPSNKVTEKGKDVELRCDPISGHTALYWYRQSLGQGLEFLIYFQGNSAPDKSGLPSDRFSAERTGGSVSTLTIQRTQQEDSAVYLCASSLAPARVETQYFGPGTRLLVL.

CDR3 protein: CASSSSGTGGNEQFF. The DNA of the CDR3 is TGTGCCAGCAGCTCGTCCGGGACAGGGGGCAATGAGCAGTTCTTC. The chain is built from TRBV11-2 and TRBJ2-1; 11 bases are shared with TRBD1. CDR3 length: 15 residues. The germline V gene encodes CDR1 SGHAT and CDR2 FQNNGV. V lost 4 bases to trimming and J lost 6 bases; unmatched junction nucleotides: 5.

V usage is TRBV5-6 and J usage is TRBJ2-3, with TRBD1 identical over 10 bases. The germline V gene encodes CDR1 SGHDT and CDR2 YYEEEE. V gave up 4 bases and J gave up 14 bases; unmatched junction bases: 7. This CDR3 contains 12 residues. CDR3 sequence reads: CASSGDRGHRYF. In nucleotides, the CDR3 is TGTGCCAGCAGCGGGGACAGGGGCCATAGGTATTTT.

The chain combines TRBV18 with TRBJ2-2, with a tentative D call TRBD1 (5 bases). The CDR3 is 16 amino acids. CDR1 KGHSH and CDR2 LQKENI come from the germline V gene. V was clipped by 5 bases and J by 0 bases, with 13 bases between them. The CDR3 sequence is CASSTRIQANTGELFF. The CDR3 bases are TGTGCCAGCTCAACCAGGATACAGGCGAACACCGGGGAGCTGTTTTTT.

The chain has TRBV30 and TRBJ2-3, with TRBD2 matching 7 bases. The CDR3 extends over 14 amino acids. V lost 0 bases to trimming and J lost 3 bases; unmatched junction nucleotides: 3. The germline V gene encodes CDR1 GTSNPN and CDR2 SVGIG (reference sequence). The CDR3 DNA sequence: TGTGCCTGGAGTGTAGGGGAGGGAACAGATACGCAGTATTTT. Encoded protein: CAWSVGEGTDTQYF.

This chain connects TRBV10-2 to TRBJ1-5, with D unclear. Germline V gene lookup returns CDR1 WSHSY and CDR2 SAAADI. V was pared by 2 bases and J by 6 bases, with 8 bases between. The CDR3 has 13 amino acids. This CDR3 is CASSETLGQPQHF. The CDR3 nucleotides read TGCGCCAGCAGTGAGACTTTGGGTCAGCCCCAGCATTTT.

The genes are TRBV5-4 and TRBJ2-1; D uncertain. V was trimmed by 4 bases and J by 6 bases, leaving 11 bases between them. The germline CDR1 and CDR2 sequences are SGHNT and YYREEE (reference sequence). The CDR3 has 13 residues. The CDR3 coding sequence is TGTGCCAGCAGCCCGGCTCTGGGCAATGAGCAGTTCTTC. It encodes CASSPALGNEQFF.

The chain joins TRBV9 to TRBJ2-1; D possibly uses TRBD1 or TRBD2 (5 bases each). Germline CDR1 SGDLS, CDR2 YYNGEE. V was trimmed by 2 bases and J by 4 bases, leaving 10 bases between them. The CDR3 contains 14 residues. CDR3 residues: CASSVRESYNEQFF. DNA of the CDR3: TGTGCCAGCAGCGTCAGGGAGTCTTACAATGAGCAGTTCTTC. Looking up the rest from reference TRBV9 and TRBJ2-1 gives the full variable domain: DSGVTQTPKHLITATGQRVTLRCSPRSGDLSVYWYQQSLDQGLQFLIQYYNGEERAKGNILERFSAQQFPDLHSELNLSSLELGDSALYFCASSVRESYNEQFFGPGTRLTVL.

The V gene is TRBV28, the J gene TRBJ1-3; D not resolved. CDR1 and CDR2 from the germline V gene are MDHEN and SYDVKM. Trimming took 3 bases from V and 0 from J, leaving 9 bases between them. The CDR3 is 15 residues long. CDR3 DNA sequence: TGTGCCAGCAGTTTGATGGTTTCCTCTGGAAACACCATATATTTT. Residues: CASSLMVSSGNTIYF.

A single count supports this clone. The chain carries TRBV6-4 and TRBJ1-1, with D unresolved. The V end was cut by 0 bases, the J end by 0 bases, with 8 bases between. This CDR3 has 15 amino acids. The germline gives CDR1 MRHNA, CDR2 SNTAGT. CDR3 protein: CASSDSISLNTEAFF. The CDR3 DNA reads TGTGCCAGCAGTGACTCGATCTCCCTGAACACTGAAGCTTTCTTT.